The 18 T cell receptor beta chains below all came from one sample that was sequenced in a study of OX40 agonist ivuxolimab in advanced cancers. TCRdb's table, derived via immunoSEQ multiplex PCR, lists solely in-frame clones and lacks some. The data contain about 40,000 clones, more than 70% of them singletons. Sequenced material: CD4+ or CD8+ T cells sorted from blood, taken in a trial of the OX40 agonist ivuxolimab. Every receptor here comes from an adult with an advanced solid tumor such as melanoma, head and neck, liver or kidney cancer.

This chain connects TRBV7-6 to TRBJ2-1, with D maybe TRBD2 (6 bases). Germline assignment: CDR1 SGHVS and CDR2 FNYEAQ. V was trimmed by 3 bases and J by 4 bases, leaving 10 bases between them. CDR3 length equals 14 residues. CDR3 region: CASSFPGGYNEQFF. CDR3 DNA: TGTGCCAGCAGCTTCCCCGGGGGATACAATGAGCAGTTCTTC.

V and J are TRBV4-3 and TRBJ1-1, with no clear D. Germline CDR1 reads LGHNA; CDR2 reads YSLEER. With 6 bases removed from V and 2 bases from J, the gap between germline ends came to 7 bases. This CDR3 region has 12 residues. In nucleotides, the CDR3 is TGCGCCAGCAGTCGAGGAAACACTGAAGCTTTCTTT. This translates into CASSRGNTEAFF.

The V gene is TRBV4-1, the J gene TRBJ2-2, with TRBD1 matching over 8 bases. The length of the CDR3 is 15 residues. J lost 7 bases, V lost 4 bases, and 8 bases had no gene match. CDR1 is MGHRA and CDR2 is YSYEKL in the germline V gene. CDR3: CASSLGQGVGGELFF. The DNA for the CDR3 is TGCGCCAGCAGCCTTGGACAGGGAGTAGGCGGGGAGCTGTTTTTT.

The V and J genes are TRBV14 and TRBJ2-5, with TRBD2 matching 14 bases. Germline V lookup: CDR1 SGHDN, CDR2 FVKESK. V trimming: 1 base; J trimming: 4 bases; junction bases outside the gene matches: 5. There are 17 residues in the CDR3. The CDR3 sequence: CASSQGSGLAGAETQYF. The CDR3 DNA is TGTGCCAGCAGCCAAGGATCGGGACTAGCGGGGGCAGAGACCCAGTACTTC. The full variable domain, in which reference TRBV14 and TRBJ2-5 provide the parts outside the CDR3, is EAGVTQFPSHSVIEKGQTVTLRCDPISGHDNLYWYRRVMGKEIKFLLHFVKESKQDESGMPNNRFLAERTGGTYSTLKVQPAELEDSGVYFCASSQGSGLAGAETQYFGPGTRLLVL.

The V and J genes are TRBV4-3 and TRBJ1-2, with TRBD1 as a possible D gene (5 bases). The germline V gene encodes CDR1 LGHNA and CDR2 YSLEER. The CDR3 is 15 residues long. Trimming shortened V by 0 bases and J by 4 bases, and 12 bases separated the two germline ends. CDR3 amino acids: CASSQDGTGSYGYTF. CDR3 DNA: TGCGCCAGCAGCCAAGATGGGACGGGGAGCTATGGCTACACCTTC.

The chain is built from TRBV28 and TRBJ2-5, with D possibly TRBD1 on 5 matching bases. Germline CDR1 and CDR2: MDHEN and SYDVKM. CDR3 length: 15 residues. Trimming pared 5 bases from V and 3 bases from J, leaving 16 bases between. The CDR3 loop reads CASSLTRRGKETQYF. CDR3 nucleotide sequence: TGTGCCAGCAGTCTGACCAGAAGGGGAAAAGAGACCCAGTACTTC. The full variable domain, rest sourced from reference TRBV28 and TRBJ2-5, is DVKVTQSSRYLVKRTGEKVFLECVQDMDHENMFWYRQDPGLGLRLIYFSYDVKMKEKGDIPEGYSVSREKKERFSLILESASTNQTSMYLCASSLTRRGKETQYFGPGTRLLVL.

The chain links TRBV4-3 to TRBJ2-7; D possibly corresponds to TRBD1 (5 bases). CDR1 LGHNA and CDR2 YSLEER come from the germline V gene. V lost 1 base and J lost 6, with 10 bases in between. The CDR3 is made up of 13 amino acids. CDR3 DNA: TGCGCCAGCAGCCAAGGCCCAGGGCGCGAGCAGTACGTC. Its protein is CASSQGPGREQYV.

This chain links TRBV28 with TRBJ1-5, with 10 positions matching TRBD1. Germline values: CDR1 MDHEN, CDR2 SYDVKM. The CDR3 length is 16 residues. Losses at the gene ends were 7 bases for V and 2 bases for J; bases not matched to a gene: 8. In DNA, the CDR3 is TGTGCCAGCACCCACTTCGGACAGGGGGGCAATCAGCCCCAGCATTTT. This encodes CASTHFGQGGNQPQHF.

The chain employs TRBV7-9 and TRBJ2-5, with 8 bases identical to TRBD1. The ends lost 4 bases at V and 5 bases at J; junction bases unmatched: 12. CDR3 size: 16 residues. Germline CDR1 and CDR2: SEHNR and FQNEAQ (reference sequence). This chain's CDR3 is CASSSDDRGHLETQYF. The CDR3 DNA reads TGTGCCAGCAGCTCCGACGACAGGGGCCACTTGGAGACCCAGTACTTC.

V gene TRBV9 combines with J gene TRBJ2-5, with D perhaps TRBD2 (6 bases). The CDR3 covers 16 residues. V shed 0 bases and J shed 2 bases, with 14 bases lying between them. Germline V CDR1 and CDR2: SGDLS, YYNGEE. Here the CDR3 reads CASSVAYGDFQETQYF. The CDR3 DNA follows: TGTGCCAGCAGCGTAGCTTACGGGGACTTTCAAGAGACCCAGTACTTC.

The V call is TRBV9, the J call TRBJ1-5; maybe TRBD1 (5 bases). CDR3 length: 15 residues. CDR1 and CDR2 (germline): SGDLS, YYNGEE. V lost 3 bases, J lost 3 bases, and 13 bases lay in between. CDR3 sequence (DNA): TGTGCCAGCAGCGGAGACGGGACGGACAATCAGCCCCAGCATTTT. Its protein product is CASSGDGTDNQPQHF.

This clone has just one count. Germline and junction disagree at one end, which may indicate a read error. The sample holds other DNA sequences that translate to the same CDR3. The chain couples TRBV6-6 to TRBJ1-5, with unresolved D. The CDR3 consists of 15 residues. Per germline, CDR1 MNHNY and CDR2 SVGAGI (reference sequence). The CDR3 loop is CASSYGHNSNQPQHF. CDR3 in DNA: TGTGCCAGTAGTTACGGGCATAATAGCAATCAGCCCCAGCATTTT.

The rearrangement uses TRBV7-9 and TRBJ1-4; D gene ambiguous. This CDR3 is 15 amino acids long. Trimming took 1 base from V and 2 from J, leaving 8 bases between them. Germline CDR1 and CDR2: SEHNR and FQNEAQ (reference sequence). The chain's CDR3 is CASSLGEITNEKLFF. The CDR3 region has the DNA TGTGCCAGCAGCTTAGGGGAGATCACTAATGAAAAACTGTTTTTT.

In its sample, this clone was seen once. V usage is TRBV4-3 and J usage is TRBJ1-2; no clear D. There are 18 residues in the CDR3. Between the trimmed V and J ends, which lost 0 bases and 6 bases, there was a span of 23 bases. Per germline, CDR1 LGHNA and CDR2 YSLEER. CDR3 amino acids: CASSQEFNSPPDGDGYTF. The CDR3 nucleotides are TGCGCCAGCAGCCAAGAGTTTAACAGTCCACCCGACGGCGATGGCTACACCTTC.

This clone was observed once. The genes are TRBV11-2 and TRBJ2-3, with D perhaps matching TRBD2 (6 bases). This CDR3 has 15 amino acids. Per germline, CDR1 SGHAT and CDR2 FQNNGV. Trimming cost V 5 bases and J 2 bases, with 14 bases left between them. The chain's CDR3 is CASSGGDENTDTQYF. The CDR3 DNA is TGTGCCAGCAGCGGAGGGGACGAGAACACAGATACGCAGTATTTT. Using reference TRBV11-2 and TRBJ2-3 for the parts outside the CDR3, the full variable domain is EAGVAQSPRYKIIEKRQSVAFWCNPISGHATLYWYQQILGQGPKLLIQFQNNGVVDDSQLPKDRFSAERLKGVDSTLKIQPAKLEDSAVYLCASSGGDENTDTQYFGPGTRLTVL.

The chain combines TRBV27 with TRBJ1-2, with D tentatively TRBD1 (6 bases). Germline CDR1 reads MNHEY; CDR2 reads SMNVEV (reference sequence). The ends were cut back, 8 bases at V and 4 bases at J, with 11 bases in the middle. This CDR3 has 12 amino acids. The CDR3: CASGRGGYGYTF. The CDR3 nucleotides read TGTGCCAGCGGGAGGGGGGGCTATGGCTACACCTTC.

CDR3 sequence: CASSLLGEDTQYF. The CDR3 DNA is TGTGCCAGCAGTTTATTGGGTGAGGATACGCAGTATTTT. This chain connects TRBV28 to TRBJ2-3; D ambiguous. The ends were cut back, 1 base at V and 6 bases at J, with 8 bases in the middle. Germline loops: CDR1 MDHEN, CDR2 SYDVKM. The CDR3 totals 13 residues.

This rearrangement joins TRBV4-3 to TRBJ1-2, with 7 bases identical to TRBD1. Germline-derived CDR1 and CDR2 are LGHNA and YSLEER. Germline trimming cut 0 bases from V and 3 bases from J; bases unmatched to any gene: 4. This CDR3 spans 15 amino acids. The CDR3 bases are TGCGCCAGCAGCCAAGATCGGGACAGTCACTATGGCTACACCTTC. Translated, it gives CASSQDRDSHYGYTF.